This record looks at one T cell receptor (beta chain) sequence and its context. Its cognate antigen is unknown. Specified time point: newly diagnosed, previously untreated cHL patient sample. Thawed PBMCs were the source of CD8+ T cells, obtained through magnetic negative selection. Comparison relied on PBMCs that came from newly diagnosed, untreated classical Hodgkin lymphoma. This CDR3 comprises 15 residues. The ends lost 4 bases at V and 5 bases at J; junction bases unmatched: 6. Germline values: CDR1 MNHNY, CDR2 SVGAGI (reference sequence). This entry comes from a study of PD-1 blockade in classical Hodgkin lymphoma. Points from the study as a whole: Causes of the repertoire differences remain undefined, possibly disease activity or prior therapy. According to reports, newly diagnosed patients had lower baseline TCR diversity than healthy donors, and relapsed/refractory patients had lower baseline TCR diversity still.

Only in-frame clones appear in the TCRdb table, and some are missing; sequencing was by immunoSEQ multiplex PCR. The data contain more than 4,500 clones, roughly nine tenths of them seen just once; the ten biggest clones take up 20% to 25%. The sequence derives from a human donor with classical Hodgkin lymphoma. Input material: CD8+ T cells from blood. The genes are TRBV6-6 and TRBJ2-1, with 9 nucleotides matching TRBD1. The CDR3 is CASSSPGQGHNEQFF. The CDR3, as DNA: TGTGCCAGCAGTTCCCCGGGACAGGGCCACAATGAGCAGTTCTTC.